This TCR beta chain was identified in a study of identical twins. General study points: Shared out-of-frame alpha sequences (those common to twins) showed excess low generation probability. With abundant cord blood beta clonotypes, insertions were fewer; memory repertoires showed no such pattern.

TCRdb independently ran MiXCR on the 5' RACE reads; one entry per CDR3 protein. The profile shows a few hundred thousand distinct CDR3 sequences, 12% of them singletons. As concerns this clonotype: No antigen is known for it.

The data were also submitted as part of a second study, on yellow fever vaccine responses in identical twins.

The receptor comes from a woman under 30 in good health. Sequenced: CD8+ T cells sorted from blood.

CDR3 region: CSAKLAGSYNEQFF. The CDR3 nucleotides read TGCAGTGCTAAACTAGCGGGGTCCTACAATGAGCAGTTCTTC. The J gene is TRBJ2-1, the V gene TRBV20-1; TRBD2 agrees at 10 bases. V shed 4 bases and J 1 base; nucleotides not matched to a gene: 1. The CDR3 length is 14 residues. The germline CDR1 and CDR2 sequences are DFQATT and SNEGSKA (reference sequence).